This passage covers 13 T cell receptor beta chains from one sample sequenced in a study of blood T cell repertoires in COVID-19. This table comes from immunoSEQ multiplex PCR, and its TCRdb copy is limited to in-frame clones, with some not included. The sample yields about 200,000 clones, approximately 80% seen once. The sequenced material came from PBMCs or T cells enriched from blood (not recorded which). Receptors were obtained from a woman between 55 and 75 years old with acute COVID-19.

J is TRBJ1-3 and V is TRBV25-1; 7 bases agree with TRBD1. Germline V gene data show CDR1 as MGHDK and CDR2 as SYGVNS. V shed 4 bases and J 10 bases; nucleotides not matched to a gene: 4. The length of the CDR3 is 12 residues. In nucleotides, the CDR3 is TGTGCCAGCAGTGTCAGGGGGTCTACCATATATTTT. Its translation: CASSVRGSTIYF.

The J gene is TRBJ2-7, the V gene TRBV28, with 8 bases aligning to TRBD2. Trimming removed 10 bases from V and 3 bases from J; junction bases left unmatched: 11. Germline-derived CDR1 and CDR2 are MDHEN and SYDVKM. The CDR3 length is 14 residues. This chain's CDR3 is CATNSAGGFYEQYV. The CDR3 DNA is TGTGCCACCAACTCGGCGGGGGGCTTCTACGAGCAGTACGTC.

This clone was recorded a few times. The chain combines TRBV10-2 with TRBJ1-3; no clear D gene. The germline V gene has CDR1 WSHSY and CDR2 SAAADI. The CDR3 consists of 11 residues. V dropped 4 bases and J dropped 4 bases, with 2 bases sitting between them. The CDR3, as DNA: TGCGCCAGCAGTGCGGGAAACACCATATATTTT. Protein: CASSAGNTIYF.

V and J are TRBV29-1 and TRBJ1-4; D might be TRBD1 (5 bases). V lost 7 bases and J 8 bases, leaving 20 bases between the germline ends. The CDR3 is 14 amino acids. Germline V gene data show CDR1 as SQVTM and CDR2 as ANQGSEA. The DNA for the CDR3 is TGCAGCGCTTGTCAGGGACTTGGAATCGAAAAACTGTTTTTT. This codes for CSACQGLGIEKLFF.

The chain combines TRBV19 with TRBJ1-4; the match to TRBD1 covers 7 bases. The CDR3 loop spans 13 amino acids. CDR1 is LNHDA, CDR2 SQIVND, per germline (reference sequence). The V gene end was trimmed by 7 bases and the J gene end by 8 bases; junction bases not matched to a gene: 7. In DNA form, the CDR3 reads TGTGCCAGTAAGACGGACAGGTCGGAAAAACTGTTTTTT. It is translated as CASKTDRSEKLFF. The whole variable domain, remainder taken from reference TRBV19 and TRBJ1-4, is DGGITQSPKYLFRKEGQNVTLSCEQNLNHDAMYWYRQDPGQGLRLIYYSQIVNDFQKGDIAEGYSVSREKKESFPLTVTSAQKNPTAFYLCASKTDRSEKLFFGSGTQLSVL.

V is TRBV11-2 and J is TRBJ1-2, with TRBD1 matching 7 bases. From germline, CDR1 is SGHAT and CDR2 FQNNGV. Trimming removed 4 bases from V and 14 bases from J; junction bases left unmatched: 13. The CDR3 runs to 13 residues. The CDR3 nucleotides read TGTGCCAGCAGCTCCCGCGGGGACAGTTCACAAACCTTC. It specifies CASSSRGDSSQTF.

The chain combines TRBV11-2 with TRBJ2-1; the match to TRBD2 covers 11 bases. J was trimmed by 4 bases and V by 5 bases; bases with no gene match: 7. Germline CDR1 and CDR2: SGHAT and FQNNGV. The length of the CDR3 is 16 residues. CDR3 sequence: CASSAIGLAGYNEQFF. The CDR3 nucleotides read TGTGCCAGCAGCGCTATAGGACTAGCGGGTTACAATGAGCAGTTCTTC.

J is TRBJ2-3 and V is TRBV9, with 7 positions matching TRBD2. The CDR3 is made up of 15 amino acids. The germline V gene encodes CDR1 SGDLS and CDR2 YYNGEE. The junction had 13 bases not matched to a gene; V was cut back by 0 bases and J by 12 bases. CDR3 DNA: TGTGCCAGCAGCGTAGCTTTGGGGGAGGGCTCCCTACAGTATTTT. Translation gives CASSVALGEGSLQYF.

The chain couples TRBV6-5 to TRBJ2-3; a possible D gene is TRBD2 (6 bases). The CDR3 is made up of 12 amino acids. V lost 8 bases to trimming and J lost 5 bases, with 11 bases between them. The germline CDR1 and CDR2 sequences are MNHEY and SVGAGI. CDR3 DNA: TGTGCCAGCTTTAGGCGGGGAGATACGCAGTATTTT. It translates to CASFRRGDTQYF.

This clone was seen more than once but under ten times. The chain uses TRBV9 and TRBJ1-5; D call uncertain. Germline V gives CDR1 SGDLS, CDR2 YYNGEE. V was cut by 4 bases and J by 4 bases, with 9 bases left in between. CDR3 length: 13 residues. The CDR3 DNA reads TGTGCCAGCAGCCGAGACTTTAATCAGCCCCAGCATTTT. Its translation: CASSRDFNQPQHF.

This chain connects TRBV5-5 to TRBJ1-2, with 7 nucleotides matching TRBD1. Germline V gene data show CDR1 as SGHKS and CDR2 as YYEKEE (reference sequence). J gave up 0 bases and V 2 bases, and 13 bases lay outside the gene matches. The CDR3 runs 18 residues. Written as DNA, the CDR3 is TGTGCCAGCAGCTTAGTATCCGGGACAGTTTATACTAACTATGGCTACACCTTC. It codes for CASSLVSGTVYTNYGYTF.

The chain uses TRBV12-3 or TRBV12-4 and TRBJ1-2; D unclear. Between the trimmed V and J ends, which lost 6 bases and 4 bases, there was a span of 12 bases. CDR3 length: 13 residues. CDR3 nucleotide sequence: TGTGCCAGCAGCCGAACCCGGGGCTATGGCTACACCTTC. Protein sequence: CASSRTRGYGYTF.

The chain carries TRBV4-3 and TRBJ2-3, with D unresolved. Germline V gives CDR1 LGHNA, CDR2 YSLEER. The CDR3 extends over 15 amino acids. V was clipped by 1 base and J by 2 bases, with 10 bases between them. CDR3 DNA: TGCGCCAGCAGCCAAGTTTCGGTATACACAGATACGCAGTATTTT. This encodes CASSQVSVYTDTQYF.